The next 15 T cell receptor delta chains were all read from a single sample in a study of γδ T cells in repeated Plasmodium falciparum infection. TCRdb re-called clones from the multiplex PCR reads using CATT. The sample shows around 50,000 delta-chain clones, 1.9% of them seen only once. Flow sorting of PBMC yielded separate Vgamma9/Vdelta2+ and Vdelta2-negative gammadelta T cell populations for bulk repertoire analysis. Sequencing used gamma-delta T cells from blood. The receptor set was obtained from a pool of human donors (malaria-infected and uninfected, not separated).

The table lists this clone with a few counts. Since a far larger clone is one base different, this is likely a read error. Other nucleotide sequences from this sample produce the same CDR3. The V gene call reads TRAV38-2/DV8; no J gene was called; the D call of TRDD3 is as the table states it, not checked on the DNA. The CDR3 has 23 residues. Germline V gene lookup returns CDR1 TSESDYY and CDR2 QEAYKQQN. CDR3 nucleotide sequence: TGTGCTTATAGGAGCCGCCGACCCCAAACCGCCCGGGGATACACCGAGTACACCGATAAACTAATCTTT. This encodes CAYRSRRPQTARGYTEYTDKLIF.

This clone was seen a handful of times. The TCRdb record carries a much larger clone's protein, which differs from this DNA's translation at residue 4; a read error is the likely cause, and the protein listed here is the DNA translation. The chain is built from TRDV3 and TRDJ1; 8 bases agree with TRDD2. Germline matching of the DNA provided the J gene here, since TCRdb leaves it blank. CDR1 is TVYSNPD, CDR2 GDNSRS, per germline (reference sequence). V was clipped by 0 bases and J by 0 bases; unmatched bases: 9. The CDR3 length is 16 residues. The CDR3 DNA follows: TGTGCCTTTAGCTTCCTACTAGGACTGTACACCGATAAACTCATCTTT. Its translation: CAFSFLLGLYTDKLIF.

Regarding this clone: TCRdb assigns this DNA the protein of a much larger clone, which departs from its translation at residue 10; this likely reflects a read error, and the protein shown comes from translating the DNA. CDR3 sequence: CALGEGVGGHDRDKLIF. In nucleotides, the CDR3 is TGTGCTCTTGGGGAAGGAGTAGGGGGACACGATAGAGATAAACTCATCTTT. The chain has TRDV1 and TRDJ1; D perhaps matches TRDD3 (6 bases). The J gene was not available in TCRdb and was assigned here by matching the DNA to germline segments. Germline CDR1 and CDR2: TSWWSYY and QGS. The CDR3 extends over 17 amino acids. Trimming cost V 2 bases and J 5 bases, with 21 bases left between them.

This clone was counted at least ten times. With a far larger clone one base away, a read error is the likely cause. The same CDR3 arises from other DNA sequences in this sample as well. This chain links TRDV3 with TRDJ1; 9 positions match TRDD3. This CDR3 is 17 amino acids long. Per the germline V gene, CDR1 is TVYSNPD and CDR2 is GDNSRS (reference sequence). Losses at the gene ends were 5 bases for V and 1 base for J; bases not matched to a gene: 17. This CDR3 reads CALDLRGIPLRTDKLIF. The CDR3 DNA sequence: TGTGCCCTTGATCTCCGGGGGATACCTCTCCGCACCGATAAACTCATCTTT.

This clone was recorded a few times. The protein TCRdb lists belongs to a much larger clone and differs from this DNA's translation at residue 6, which points to a read error; the protein shown is made from the DNA. The V gene is TRDV2, the J gene TRDJ1, with 7 bases matching TRDD2. The J gene is absent in TCRdb and was assigned here via DNA matching to germline. V shed 2 bases, J shed 0 bases, and the junction held 29 bases outside the gene matches. The germline CDR1 and CDR2 sequences are GEAIGNYY and EKD. This CDR3 has 23 amino acids. As DNA, the CDR3 is TGTGCCTGTGACATGGACGGATTCCTCCCAAACCTTCCTGCTGGAGCGTACACCGATAAACTCATCTTT. Amino acid sequence: CACDMDGFLPNLPAGAYTDKLIF.

Worth noting for this clone: This DNA translates differently at residues 6 and 9 from the TCRdb protein, which is that of a much larger clone; a read error is likely, and the protein shown is the DNA's own translation. The J gene is TRDJ1, the V gene TRDV2; 7 bases match TRDD2. The J gene, missing from TCRdb, was assigned here through DNA to germline matching. CDR1 and CDR2 from the germline V gene are GEAIGNYY and EKD. V gave up 2 bases and J gave up 0 bases; unmatched junction bases: 29. The CDR3 totals 23 residues. This CDR3 reads CACDMAGFPPNLPAGAYTDKLIF. The CDR3 DNA reads TGTGCCTGTGACATGGCCGGATTCCCCCCAAACCTTCCTGCTGGAGCGTACACCGATAAACTCATCTTT.

This clone was counted only a few times. TCRdb's protein for this DNA is that of a much larger clone and differs from the translation at residue 9, likely a read error; the protein shown is the DNA translation. This rearrangement joins TRDV1 to TRDJ1, with TRDD3 matching 12 bases. The CDR3 contains 25 residues. Looked up from germline, CDR1 is TSWWSYY and CDR2 is QGS. The trim removed 0 bases at V and 1 base at J, leaving 27 bases unmatched. For the CDR3, the DNA is TGTGCTCTTGGGGAACTTGGGGTCCTCGTCTGGGGGATACGGATCGGATGGTGGTTCACCGATAAACTCATCTTT. Translating it yields CALGELGVLVWGIRIGWWFTDKLIF.

This clone showed up many times. TCRdb's protein for this DNA is that of a much larger clone and differs from the translation at residue 5, likely a read error; the protein shown is the DNA translation. CDR3 amino acids: CACDMHPRMLGDRYTDKLIF. CDR3 in DNA: TGTGCCTGTGACATGCATCCCCGAATGCTGGGGGATAGGTACACCGATAAACTCATCTTT. The V and J genes are TRDV2 and TRDJ1; 10 bases are a match to TRDD3. Matching the DNA to germline supplied the J gene, which TCRdb does not give. Germline CDR1 and CDR2: GEAIGNYY and EKD. Losses at the gene ends were 2 bases for V and 0 bases for J; bases not matched to a gene: 17. This CDR3 has 20 residues.

Worth noting for this clone: The TCRdb protein, from a much larger clone, departs from this DNA's translation at residue 22, likely by read error; the protein shown derives from the DNA. For the V gene the call is TRDV1; the J gene has no call; the table names TRDD3, a call not compared with the DNA. The germline CDR1 and CDR2 sequences are TSWWSYY and QGS. This CDR3 contains 24 residues. The CDR3 DNA follows: TGTGCTCTTGGGGACCGACACGCTAATGTTCGAAATTACCGGGGGATATTGCGCGCCGATAAACCCATCTTT. Its protein is CALGDRHANVRNYRGILRADKPIF.

Notes on this clone: TCRdb has a much larger clone's protein, which differs at residue 11 from the translation of this DNA, likely because of a read error; what is shown is the protein translated from the DNA. The genes are TRDV1 and TRDJ2; a weak D match, TRDD3 (5 bases). In the absence of a J gene in TCRdb, the DNA was matched to germline to assign it here. V was trimmed by 1 base and J by 4 bases, leaving 28 bases between them. In germline, CDR1 is TSWWSYY, CDR2 QGS. The CDR3 covers 21 residues. CDR3 region: CALGEPQFFTRGRYRTAQLFF. CDR3 nucleotide sequence: TGTGCTCTTGGGGAACCACAGTTTTTCACTAGGGGACGTTATCGGACAGCACAACTCTTCTTT.

There are a few counts of this clone. The protein in TCRdb stems from a much larger clone and differs at residue 8 from this DNA's translation, likely a read error; here the protein is translated from the DNA. The gene calls are TRAV38-2/DV8 and TRDJ1; weak D call: TRDD2 (5 bases). Germline matching of the DNA provided the J gene here, since TCRdb leaves it blank. The CDR3 is 20 residues long. Germline V lookup: CDR1 TSESDYY, CDR2 QEAYKQQN. V lost 0 bases and J 0 bases, leaving 24 bases between the germline ends. CDR3 sequence reads: CAYRSAFLTNGLDYTDKLIF. The CDR3, as DNA: TGTGCTTATAGGAGCGCGTTCCTTACCAACGGTTTGGACTACACCGATAAACTCATCTTT.

This clone has just a few counts. The likely explanation is a read error, given a far larger clone one base away. The sample has other DNA sequences that encode this CDR3 too. The chain uses TRDV3 and TRDJ1, with TRDD3 matching 9 bases. The germline gives CDR1 TVYSNPD, CDR2 GDNSRS (reference sequence). The CDR3 is 14 residues long. Written as DNA, the CDR3 is TGCGCCTTAAAACTGGGGGACCTCACCGATAAACTCATCTTT. Encoded protein: CALKLGDLTDKLIF.

Regarding this clone: Given a far larger clone just one base away, this is likely a sequencing read error. The same CDR3 also results from other DNA sequences found in this sample. The V gene corresponds to TRDV1; no J gene was called; TRDD3 is taken as the D call from the table, unchecked against the DNA. CDR1 TSWWSYY and CDR2 QGS come from the germline V gene. The CDR3 sequence is 22 residues long. This chain's CDR3 is CALGELKAHLLRLGLLRDKLIF. The CDR3 region has the DNA TGTGCTCTTGGGGAACTAAAAGCCCATCTACTTAGACTGGGGTTGTTAAGAGATAAACTCATCTTC.

With respect to this clone: Translating this DNA gives a protein that differs at residue 10 from the TCRdb one, which belongs to a much larger clone; a read error is likely, and the protein shown is this translation. V usage is TRDV1 and J usage is TRDJ1; 7 bases match TRDD3. TCRdb records no J gene; here it was assigned by comparing the DNA to germline. Germline V gene sequence: CDR1 TSWWSYY, CDR2 QGS. CDR3 size: 23 residues. V shed 2 bases, J shed 0 bases, and the junction held 27 bases outside the gene matches. CDR3 in amino acids: CALGEVHFYNRGIHPQYTDKLIF. The CDR3 bases are TGTGCTCTTGGGGAAGTTCATTTCTACAACCGGGGGATCCACCCCCAATACACCGATAAACTCATCTTT.

This clone was counted many times. TCRdb assigns this DNA the protein of a much larger clone, which departs from its translation at residue 10; this likely reflects a read error, and the protein shown comes from translating the DNA. The chain links TRDV3 to TRDJ1; a weak D match, TRDD3 (5 bases). The CDR3 loop spans 19 amino acids. Germline V gives CDR1 TVYSNPD, CDR2 GDNSRS (reference sequence). The CDR3 DNA reads as TGTGCGTTCCACCCCTCTCCACCGAACATACGGGATCGTTTGGGTAAACTCATCTTT. Translation gives CAFHPSPPNIRDRLGKLIF.